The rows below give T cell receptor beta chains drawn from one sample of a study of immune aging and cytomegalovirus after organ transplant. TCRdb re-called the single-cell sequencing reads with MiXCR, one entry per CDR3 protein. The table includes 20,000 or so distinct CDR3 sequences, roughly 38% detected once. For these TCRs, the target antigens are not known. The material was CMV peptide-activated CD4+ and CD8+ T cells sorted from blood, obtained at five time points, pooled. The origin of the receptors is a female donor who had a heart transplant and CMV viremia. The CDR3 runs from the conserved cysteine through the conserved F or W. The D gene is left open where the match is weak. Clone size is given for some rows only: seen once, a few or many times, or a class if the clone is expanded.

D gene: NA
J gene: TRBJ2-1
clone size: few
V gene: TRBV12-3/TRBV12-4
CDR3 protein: CASSFTRTVTYNEQFF
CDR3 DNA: TGTGCCAGCAGTTTCACCCGCACAGTTACCTACAATGAGCAGTTCTTC

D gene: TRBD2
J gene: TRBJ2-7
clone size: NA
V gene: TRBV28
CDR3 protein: CASSWTGGEQYF
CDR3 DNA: TGTGCCAGCAGTTGGACGGGGGGCGAGCAGTACTTC

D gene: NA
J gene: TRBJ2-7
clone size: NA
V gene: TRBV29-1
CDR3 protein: CSVEEYDLRGVGEQYF
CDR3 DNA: TGCAGCGTTGAAGAATACGACCTAAGGGGGGTCGGCGAGCAGTACTTC

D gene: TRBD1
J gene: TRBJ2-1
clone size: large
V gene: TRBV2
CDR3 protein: CASKTGEWNEQFF
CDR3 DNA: TGTGCCAGCAAGACAGGGGAGTGGAATGAGCAGTTCTTC

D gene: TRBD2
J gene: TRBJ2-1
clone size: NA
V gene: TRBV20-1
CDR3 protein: CSAGQLAANNEQFF
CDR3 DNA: TGCAGTGCTGGCCAACTAGCGGCGAACAATGAGCAGTTCTTC

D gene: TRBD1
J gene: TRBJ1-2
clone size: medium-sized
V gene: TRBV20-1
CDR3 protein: CSARDRRTGITPNYGYTF
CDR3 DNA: TGCAGTGCTAGAGATCGCAGGACAGGGATAACCCCTAACTATGGCTACACCTTC

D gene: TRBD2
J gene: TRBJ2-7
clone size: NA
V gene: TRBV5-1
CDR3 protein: CASSLAGTGHEQYF
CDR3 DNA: TGCGCCAGCAGCTTAGCGGGAACGGGGCACGAGCAGTACTTC

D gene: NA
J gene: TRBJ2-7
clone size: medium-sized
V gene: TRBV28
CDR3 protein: CASSLVRAIYEQYF
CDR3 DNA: TGTGCCAGCAGTTTAGTCCGTGCGATTTACGAGCAGTACTTC

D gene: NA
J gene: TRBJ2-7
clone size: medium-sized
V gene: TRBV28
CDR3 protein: CASASPGEEASYEQYF
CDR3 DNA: TGTGCCAGCGCCTCCCCCGGAGAGGAGGCTAGTTACGAGCAGTACTTC

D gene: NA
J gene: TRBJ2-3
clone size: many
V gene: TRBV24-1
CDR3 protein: CATSDFGRGVRTDTQYF
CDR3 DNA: TGTGCCACCAGTGATTTCGGAAGGGGCGTTCGCACAGATACGCAGTATTTT

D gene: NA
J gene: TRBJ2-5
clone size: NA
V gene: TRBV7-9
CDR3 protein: CASSFVGSQETQYF
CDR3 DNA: TGTGCCAGCAGTTTTGTAGGTAGCCAAGAGACCCAGTACTTC

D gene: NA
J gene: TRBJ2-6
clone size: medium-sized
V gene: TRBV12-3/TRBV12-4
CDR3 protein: CASRRSSAGANVLTF
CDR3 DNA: TGTGCCAGCAGACGATCCTCGGCTGGGGCCAACGTCCTGACTTTC

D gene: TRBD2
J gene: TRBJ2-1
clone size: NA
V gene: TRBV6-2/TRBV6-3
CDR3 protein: CASTRLAGVYNEQFF
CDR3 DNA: TGTGCCAGCACCAGACTTGCGGGGGTCTACAATGAGCAGTTCTTC

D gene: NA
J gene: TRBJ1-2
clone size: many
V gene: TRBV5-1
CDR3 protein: CASSYGQPSSDGYTF
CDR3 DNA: TGCGCCAGCAGCTACGGACAGCCCAGTTCGGATGGCTACACCTTC

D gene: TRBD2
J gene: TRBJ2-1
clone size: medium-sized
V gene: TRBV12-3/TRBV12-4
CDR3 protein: CASRKTSGDNEQFF
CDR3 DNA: TGTGCCAGCAGGAAGACTAGCGGGGACAATGAGCAGTTCTTC

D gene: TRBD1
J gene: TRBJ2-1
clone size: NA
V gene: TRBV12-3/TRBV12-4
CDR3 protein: CASSRGDRGSEQFF
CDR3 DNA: TGTGCCAGCAGTCGCGGGGACAGGGGGAGTGAGCAGTTCTTC